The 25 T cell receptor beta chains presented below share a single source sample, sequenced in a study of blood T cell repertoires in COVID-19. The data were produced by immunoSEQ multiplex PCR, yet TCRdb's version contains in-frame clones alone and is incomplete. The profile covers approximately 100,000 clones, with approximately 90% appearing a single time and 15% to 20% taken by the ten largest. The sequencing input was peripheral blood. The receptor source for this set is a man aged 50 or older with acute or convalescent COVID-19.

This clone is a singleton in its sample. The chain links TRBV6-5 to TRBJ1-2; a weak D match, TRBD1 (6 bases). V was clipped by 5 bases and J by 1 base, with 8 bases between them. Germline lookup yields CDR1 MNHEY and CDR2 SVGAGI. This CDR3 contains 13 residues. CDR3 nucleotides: TGTGCCAGCAGTCAGGACAGTAACTATGGCTACACCTTC. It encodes CASSQDSNYGYTF.

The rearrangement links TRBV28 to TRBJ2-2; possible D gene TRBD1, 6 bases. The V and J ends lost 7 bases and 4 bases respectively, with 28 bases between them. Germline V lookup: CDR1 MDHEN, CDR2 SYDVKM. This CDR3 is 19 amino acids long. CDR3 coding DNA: TGTGCCAGCACCCATTATACTGGATCCTCAGGGGTTCGCACCGGGGAGCTGTTTTTT. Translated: CASTHYTGSSGVRTGELFF. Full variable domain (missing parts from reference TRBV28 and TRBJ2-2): DVKVTQSSRYLVKRTGEKVFLECVQDMDHENMFWYRQDPGLGLRLIYFSYDVKMKEKGDIPEGYSVSREKKERFSLILESASTNQTSMYLCASTHYTGSSGVRTGELFFGEGSRLTVL.

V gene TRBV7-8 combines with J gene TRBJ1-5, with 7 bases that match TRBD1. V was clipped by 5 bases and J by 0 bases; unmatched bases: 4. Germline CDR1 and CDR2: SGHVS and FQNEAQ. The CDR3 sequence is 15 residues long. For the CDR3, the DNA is TGTGCCAGCAGCACCGAGGGGGCTAGCAATCAGCCCCAGCATTTT. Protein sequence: CASSTEGASNQPQHF.

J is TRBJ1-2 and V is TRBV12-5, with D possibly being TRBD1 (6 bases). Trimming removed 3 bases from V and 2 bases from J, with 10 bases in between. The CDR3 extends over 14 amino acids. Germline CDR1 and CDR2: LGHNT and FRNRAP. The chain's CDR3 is CASGFLDSNYGYTF. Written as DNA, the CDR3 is TGTGCTAGTGGTTTCCTGGACAGCAACTATGGCTACACCTTC.

The CDR3 loop reads CASSEVAPGQGNYGYTF. The CDR3 DNA reads TGTGCCAGCAGTGAAGTGGCCCCGGGACAGGGAAACTATGGCTACACCTTC. This chain uses TRBV2 with TRBJ1-2, with 9 bases fitting TRBD1. The CDR3 extends over 17 amino acids. Trimming took 1 base from V and 2 from J; bases not matched to a gene: 8. The germline V gene has CDR1 SNHLY and CDR2 FYNNEI. Drawing the rest from reference TRBV2 and TRBJ1-2, the complete variable domain is EPEVTQTPSHQVTQMGQEVILRCVPISNHLYFYWYRQILGQKVEFLVSFYNNEISEKSEIFDDQFSVERPDGSNFTLKIRSTKLEDSAMYFCASSEVAPGQGNYGYTFGSGTRLTVV.

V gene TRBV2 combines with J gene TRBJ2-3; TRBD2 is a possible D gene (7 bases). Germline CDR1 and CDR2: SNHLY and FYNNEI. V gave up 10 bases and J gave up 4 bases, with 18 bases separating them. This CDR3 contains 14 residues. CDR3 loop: CATHRGGIADTQYF. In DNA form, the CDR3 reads TGTGCCACCCATAGGGGGGGTATAGCAGATACGCAGTATTTT.

CDR3 coding DNA: TGTGCCAGCAGCGTAGCAAATAGCAATCAGCCCCAGCATTTT. As protein: CASSVANSNQPQHF. The V and J genes are TRBV9 and TRBJ1-5; D not resolved. This CDR3 contains 14 residues. CDR1 and CDR2 (germline): SGDLS, YYNGEE. V gave up 0 bases and J gave up 0 bases, with 4 bases separating them.

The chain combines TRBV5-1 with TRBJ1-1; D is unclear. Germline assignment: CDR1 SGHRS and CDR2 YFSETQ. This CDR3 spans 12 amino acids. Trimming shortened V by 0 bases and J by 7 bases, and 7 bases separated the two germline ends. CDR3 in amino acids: CASSLGGDEAFF. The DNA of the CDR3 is TGCGCCAGCAGCTTGGGGGGAGATGAAGCTTTCTTT. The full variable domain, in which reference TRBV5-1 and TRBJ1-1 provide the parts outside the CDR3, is KAGVTQTPRYLIKTRGQQVTLSCSPISGHRSVSWYQQTPGQGLQFLFEYFSETQRNKGNFPGRFSGRQFSNSRSEMNVSTLELGDSALYLCASSLGGDEAFFGQGTRLTVV.

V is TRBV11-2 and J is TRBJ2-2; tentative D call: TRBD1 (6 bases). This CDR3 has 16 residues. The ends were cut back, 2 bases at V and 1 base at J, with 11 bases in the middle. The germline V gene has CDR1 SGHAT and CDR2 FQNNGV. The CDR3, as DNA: TGTGCCAGCAGCTTAAACCAGGGGCAGAACACCGGGGAGCTGTTTTTT. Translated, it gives CASSLNQGQNTGELFF.

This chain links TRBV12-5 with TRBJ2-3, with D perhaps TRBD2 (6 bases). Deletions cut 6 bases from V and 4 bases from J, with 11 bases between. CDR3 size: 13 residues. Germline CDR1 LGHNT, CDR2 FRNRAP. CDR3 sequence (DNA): TGTGCTAGTGGGCGGGACTTAGCAGATACGCAGTATTTT. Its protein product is CASGRDLADTQYF.

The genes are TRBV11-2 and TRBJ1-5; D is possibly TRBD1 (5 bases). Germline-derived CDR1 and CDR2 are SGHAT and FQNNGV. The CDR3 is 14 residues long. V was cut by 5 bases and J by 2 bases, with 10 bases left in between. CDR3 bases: TGTGCCAGCAGCGATGGAGGGGGCAATCAGCCCCAGCATTTT. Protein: CASSDGGGNQPQHF.

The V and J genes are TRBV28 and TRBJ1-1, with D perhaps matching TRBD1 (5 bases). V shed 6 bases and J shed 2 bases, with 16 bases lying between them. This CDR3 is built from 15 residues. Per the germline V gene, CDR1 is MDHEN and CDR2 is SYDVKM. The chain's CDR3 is CASRFPGVANTEAFF. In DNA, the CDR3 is TGTGCCAGCAGGTTCCCGGGGGTGGCAAACACTGAAGCTTTCTTT.

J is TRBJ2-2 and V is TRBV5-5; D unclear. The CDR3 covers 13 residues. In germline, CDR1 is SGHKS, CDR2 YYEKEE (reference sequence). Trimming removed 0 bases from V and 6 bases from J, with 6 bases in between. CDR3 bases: TGTGCCAGCAGCTTGGATCCTCCCGGGGAGCTGTTTTTT. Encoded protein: CASSLDPPGELFF.

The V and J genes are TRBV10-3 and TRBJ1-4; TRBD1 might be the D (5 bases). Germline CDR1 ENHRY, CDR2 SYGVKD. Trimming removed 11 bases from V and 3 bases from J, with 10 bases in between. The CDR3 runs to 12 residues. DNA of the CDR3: TGTGCCGCCGCGGGGGCTAATGAAAAACTGTTTTTT. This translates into CAAAGANEKLFF.

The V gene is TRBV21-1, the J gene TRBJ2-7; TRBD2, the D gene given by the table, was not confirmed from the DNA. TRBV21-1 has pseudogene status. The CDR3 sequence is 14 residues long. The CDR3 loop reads CASSPPCGRYRQYF. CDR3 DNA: TGTGCCAGCAGCCCCCCCTGCGGTCGTTATAGGCAGTACTTC.

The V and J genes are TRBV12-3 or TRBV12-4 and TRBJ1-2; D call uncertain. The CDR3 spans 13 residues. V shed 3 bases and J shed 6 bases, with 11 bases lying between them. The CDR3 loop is CASSFWNSHGYTF. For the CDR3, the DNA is TGTGCCAGCAGTTTCTGGAACAGCCATGGCTACACCTTC.

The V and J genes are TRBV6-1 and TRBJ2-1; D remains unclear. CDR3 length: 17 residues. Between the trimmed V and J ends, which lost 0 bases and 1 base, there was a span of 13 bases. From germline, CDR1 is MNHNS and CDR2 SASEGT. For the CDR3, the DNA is TGTGCCAGCAGTGAAGCTGGTTTAGCTTTTTCCTACAATGAGCAGTTCTTC. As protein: CASSEAGLAFSYNEQFF.

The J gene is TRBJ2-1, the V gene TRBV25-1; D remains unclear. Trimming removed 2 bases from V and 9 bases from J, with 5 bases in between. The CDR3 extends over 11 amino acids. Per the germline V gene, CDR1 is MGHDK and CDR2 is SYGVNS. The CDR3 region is CASSERFEQFF. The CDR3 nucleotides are TGTGCCAGCAGTGAACGGTTTGAGCAGTTCTTC.

The CDR3 region is CASSRTGRNTEAFF. As DNA, the CDR3 is TGTGCCAGCAGTCGGACAGGGCGGAACACTGAAGCTTTCTTT. The V and J genes are TRBV27 and TRBJ1-1; 8 nucleotides line up with TRBD1. Germline CDR1 is MNHEY and CDR2 is SMNVEV (reference sequence). V lost 5 bases, J lost 1 base, and 3 bases stayed unmatched. The CDR3 totals 14 residues.

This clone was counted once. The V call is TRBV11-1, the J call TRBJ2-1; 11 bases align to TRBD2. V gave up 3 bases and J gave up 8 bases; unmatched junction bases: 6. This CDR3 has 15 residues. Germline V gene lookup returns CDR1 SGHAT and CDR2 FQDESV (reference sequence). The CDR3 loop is CASSFASGGTDEQFF. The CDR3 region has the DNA TGTGCCAGCAGCTTTGCTAGCGGGGGGACCGATGAGCAGTTCTTC.

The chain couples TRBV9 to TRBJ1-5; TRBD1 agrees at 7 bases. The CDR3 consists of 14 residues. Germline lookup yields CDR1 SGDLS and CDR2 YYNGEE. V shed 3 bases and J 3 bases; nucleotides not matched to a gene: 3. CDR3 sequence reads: CASSGQGPNQPQHF. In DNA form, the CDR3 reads TGTGCCAGCAGCGGACAGGGACCCAATCAGCCCCAGCATTTT. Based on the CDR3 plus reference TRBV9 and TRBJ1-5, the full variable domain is DSGVTQTPKHLITATGQRVTLRCSPRSGDLSVYWYQQSLDQGLQFLIQYYNGEERAKGNILERFSAQQFPDLHSELNLSSLELGDSALYFCASSGQGPNQPQHFGDGTRLSIL.

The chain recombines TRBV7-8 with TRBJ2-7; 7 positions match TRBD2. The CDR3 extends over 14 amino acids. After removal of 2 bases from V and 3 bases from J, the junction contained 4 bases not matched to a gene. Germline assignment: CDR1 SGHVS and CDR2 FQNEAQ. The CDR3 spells CASSLRLADYEQYF. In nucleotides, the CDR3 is TGTGCCAGCAGCTTACGACTAGCCGACTACGAGCAGTACTTC. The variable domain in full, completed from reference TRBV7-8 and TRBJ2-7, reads GAGVSQSPRYKVAKRGQDVALRCDPISGHVSLFWYQQALGQGPEFLTYFQNEAQLDKSGLPSDRFFAERPEGSVSTLKIQRTQQEDSAVYLCASSLRLADYEQYFGPGTRLTVT.

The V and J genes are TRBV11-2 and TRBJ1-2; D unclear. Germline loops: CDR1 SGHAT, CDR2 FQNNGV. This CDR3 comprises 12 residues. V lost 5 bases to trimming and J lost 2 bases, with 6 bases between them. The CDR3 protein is CASSRGNYGYTF. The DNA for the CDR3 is TGTGCCAGCAGCCGAGGGAACTATGGCTACACCTTC.

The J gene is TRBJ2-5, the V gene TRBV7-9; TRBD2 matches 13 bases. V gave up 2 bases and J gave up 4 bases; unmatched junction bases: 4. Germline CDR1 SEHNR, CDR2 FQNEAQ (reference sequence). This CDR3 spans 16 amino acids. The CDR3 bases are TGTGCCAGCAGCTTACCCCGGACTAGCGGGGGAGAGACCCAGTACTTC. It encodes CASSLPRTSGGETQYF.

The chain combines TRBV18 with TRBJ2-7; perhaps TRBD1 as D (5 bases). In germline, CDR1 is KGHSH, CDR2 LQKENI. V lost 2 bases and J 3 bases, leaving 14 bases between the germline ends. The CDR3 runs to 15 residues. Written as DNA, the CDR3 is TGTGCCAGCTCACCAGGGGTCCAGGGCAACTACGAGCAGTACTTC. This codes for CASSPGVQGNYEQYF.